This T cell receptor beta chain was observed in a study of radiotherapy plus CTLA-4 blockade in lung cancer. Whole-study context: Of the patients, over 15% showed objective responses and roughly 30% attained disease control. Notes on the study in general: TCR clones originating in tumors grew in number in blood after radiotherapy plus ipilimumab.

A note on this clone: Its antigen remains unidentified.

The repertoire was sequenced with immunoSEQ multiplex PCR; TCRdb's copy has only in-frame clones and lacks some. This sample has about 95,000 clones, with 83% found just once. This CDR3 is built from 18 residues. The ends were cut back, 0 bases at V and 7 bases at J, with 22 bases in the middle. The specimen was peripheral blood, collected from a patient treated with radiotherapy plus ipilimumab. The chain is built from TRBV23-1 and TRBJ2-1, with D perhaps matching TRBD1 or TRBD2 (5 bases each). TRBV23-1 is an open reading frame whose function is uncertain. The source of this sequence is a human donor with non-small cell lung cancer who had stable disease on radiotherapy plus ipilimumab. CDR3 loop: CASSQSTPRDLGENEQFF. The CDR3 bases are TGCGCCAGCAGTCAATCCACCCCGAGGGACCTAGGAGAGAATGAGCAGTTCTTC.